This T cell receptor beta chain was recorded in a study of cytomegalovirus exposure and HLA in healthy donors listed by TCRdb under 2017. Study-wide context: An earlier analysis of several hundred of the donors reported approximately 270 Gb of sequence data and 117 million unique TCR beta sequences from about 200 million T cells. About 320 gigabases of sequencing data and tens of millions of unique TCR sequences were included in an early release covering roughly 600 HLA-typed donors. The genetic ancestry cluster associated with self-reported Caucasian donors included 81% of the roughly 380 genotyped donors. The study aimed to test whether cataloging public T cell receptors could reveal signatures of past pathogen exposure. Using immunosequencing, the study profiled T cell repertoires from roughly 650 subjects and related those repertoires to cytomegalovirus serostatus. Along with the roughly 700-subject first cohort, a separate validation cohort of over a hundred different subjects was used. The study combined high-throughput TCR immunosequencing, statistical association of individual TCRs with disease status, and machine learning to predict cytomegalovirus infection status. To study patterns of TCR occurrence, a later analysis re-analyzed previously published TCR beta repertoires from several hundred donors and added high-resolution HLA genotyping. In the later analysis, no new phenotypic data were used to find candidate immune exposures; instead, reliance was placed on TCR beta sequences and their occurrence across donors. To decide whether each TCR beta V gene segment behaved as functional or pseudogenic, an earlier analysis of approximately 600 of the donors relied on high-throughput TCR beta sequencing. Donor age, sex, ethnicity and CMV serostatus were compiled together with the repertoire data. A later genetic analysis used genome-wide SNP genotypes for about three fifths of the 666 donors, treating that subset as a discovery cohort. All discovery cohort repertoires had been generated on a single sequencing platform. HLA typing covered class I and class II loci at four-digit resolution. Typing coverage varied by locus: roughly 620-630 donors for A, B, C, DRB1 and DQB1; more than 500 for DQA1; around 610 for DPA1; roughly 450 for DPB1. Roughly five DR-DQ haplotypes were handled as single units for association and clustering, since linkage in the cohort was strong. Among about 360 genotyped donors of the cohort, an average of about 240,000 unique TCR beta nucleotide sequences were sequenced per donor, around 20% of them non-productive. Broader findings and caveats from the paper: It was suggested by the authors that the approach could potentially be generalized to other disease states and immunological phenotypes. About 15 rarely observed V segments, including chromosome 9 orphons, were excluded from the earlier analysis of a few hundred of the donors because counts were too low. An earlier analysis of 450 to 750 of the donors showed that most TCR beta V segments appeared in productive rearrangements either about 87% or about 30% of the time, which broadly matched IMGT annotations. Immune exposure information for the cohort was limited to CMV serostatus. A later analysis found that most CMV-associated TCR beta chains appeared HLA-restricted, with HLA associations seemingly driven largely by CMV exposure. In a later genetic analysis, a missense DCLRE1C variant was associated with V-gene and J-gene trimming of TCR beta chains, and the association was replicated in an independent cohort. The cohort was sequenced for TCR beta chains only, and without alpha or paired-chain data the features that could be detected were limited. Some IMGT-functional V segments, including TRBV6-2 and TRBV6-3, could not be told apart with the 87-base-pair reads, so those segments were excluded. A later analysis found that HLA-associated TCR beta chains were more clonally expanded and had lower generation probabilities than equally common non-associated chains. Most TCR sequences were seen in very few donors, while some public TCRs were found in many individuals. A further reported finding was that TCR beta sequences accurately predicted the HLA-A and HLA-B alleles for most subjects in the first cohort. In vitro tests confirmed that a few of the cytomegalovirus-associated TCR beta chains recognize cytomegalovirus antigens. The presence/absence analyses assumed that sequencing depth was roughly uniform across donors, and that assumption may not be true. Because some donors lacked HLA typing at each locus, the association tests relied only on the typed subset. The sequencing pipeline was judged likely to have produced a cluster of highly shared sequence variants as a technical artifact. The study gave a list of about 150 TCR beta chains associated with cytomegalovirus. In a later analysis, the rate of TCR association differed among HLA loci, with DRB1 alleles having the most associated TCRs and HLA-C alleles having the fewest. In a later genetic analysis, fewer N-insertions in productive TCRs were reported among donors in an Asian-associated ancestry cluster than the roughly 700-donor mean. Specific HLA alleles were associated with 15,000 to 20,000 TCR beta sequences at a false discovery rate of 0.05 in a later analysis. The classifier was reported to diagnose cytomegalovirus status with high specificity and sensitivity in both the original cohort and the validation cohort. Several of the top co-occurrence clusters appeared to be linked to parvovirus B19, influenza, CMV and Epstein-Barr virus, according to a later analysis. Linkage disequilibrium might explain the correlated functional status among segregating V segments, but an unknown experimental factor could not be ruled out. Assigning TCR associations to individual alleles was difficult when HLA alleles, especially DR and DQ, strongly co-occurred.

The CDR3 starts with the cysteine, ends with the phenylalanine, and has 14 residues. Of the read, only the CDR3 DNA is kept; its 42 bases are in frame from base 1. The germline V gene specifies LGHNT as CDR1 and FRNRAP as CDR2. V gives up 4 bases and J gives up 8 bases, and the segment between their germline ends measures 17 bases. The cohort consisted of some 730 healthy bone marrow donors. At the time of sampling, all cohort members were nominally healthy, though unrecorded immune exposures were likely present. The donor was CMV seronegative and belonged to the group of 352 seronegative cohort members. A peripheral blood sample was provided by each donor, and peripheral blood mononuclear cells were used for TCR beta sequencing. The Qiagen DNeasy Blood Extraction Kit was used to extract genomic DNA from the blood cell samples. Notes on this clone: Which antigen it targets is not known. Per-base quality was not reported, and no clone a single base away is much larger than it.

Library preparation employed the immunoSEQ multiplex PCR assay. A mixture of 60 forward primers for TCR Vbeta segments and 13 reverse primers for TCR Jbeta segments was used in the multiplex PCR. A multiplex PCR assay on genomic DNA amplified the CDR3 region of rearranged TCR beta genes. The Illumina HiSeq System was used to sequence the amplified TCR beta libraries as 87-base-pair reads. The original methods were these. In a later analysis, tens of millions of unique TCR beta chains were counted across the roughly 670 repertoires, and about 9.9 million of these chains were shared by at least two donors. Raw reads were error-corrected and collapsed into unique sequences with a nearest-neighbor algorithm that merged closely related sequences to remove PCR and sequencing errors. CDR3 sequences were aligned to IMGT reference sequences to assign V, D and J gene segments. For a sequence to be retained, a match of at least six nucleotides was required to both a V gene segment and a J gene segment. Rearrangements were called productive when the CDR3 lacked stop codons and stayed in frame with V and J; all others were non-productive. Following IMGT convention, CDR3 was defined as the stretch from the second conserved V-encoded cysteine up to the conserved J-encoded phenylalanine. In an earlier analysis of 550 to 650 of the donors, sequences lacking an unambiguous match to a single V gene segment were excluded. An earlier analysis of approximately 590 of the donors called V segments functional above 56.7% productive rearrangements and segregating when the between-donor standard deviation exceeded 5%. A statistical classification framework was developed to diagnose cytomegalovirus status using the catalog of TCR beta chain sequences. A later analysis assigned V and J genes by comparing TCR nucleotide sequences with IMGT/GENE-DB human TR gene sequences. In a later analysis, CDR3 sequences and most-parsimonious VDJ recombination scenarios were assigned using the TCRdist pipeline. In a later analysis, each TCR beta chain was defined by its CDR3 amino acid sequence together with its V-gene family, and reads lacking a unique V-gene family were excluded. To address suspected cross-contamination and a sequencing artifact, a later analysis removed 450 to 700 highly shared, low-generation-probability nucleotide sequences. In a later analysis, a clonal expansion index for each public chain was calculated from normalized within-repertoire ranks of inferred template counts. Generation probabilities in a later analysis came from a VDJ recombination model fitted to out-of-frame rearrangements, and those results were checked against IGoR. In a later analysis, TCR-TCR, TCR-HLA and TCR-CMV co-occurrence was scored with hypergeometric tests, and a repertoire-size bias correction was applied to TCR pairs. In a later analysis, false discovery rates were estimated by permuting HLA or CMV assignments 20 times. In a later analysis, co-occurring TCRs were grouped using DBSCAN, and TCRdist sequence similarity was added for clustering within HLA-allele-positive subsets. Co-occurrence clustering excluded repertoires with fewer than 30,000 or more than 120,000 public chains, plus five with anomalous nucleotide sharing. This immuneACCESS table, as held by TCRdb, lists in-frame sequences with V and J called but not all clones. Of the missing ones, under half trace to an unresolved V gene in checked studies; the others have no known cause. D and trimming come from the DNA, and the V and J calls and clone size come from that table. In all, the sample holds about 170,000 clones, and about four fifths of those were seen once. The ten largest clones add up to about 0.39% of the sample.

This receptor was taken from a boy younger than 10 in good health and CMV-seronegative. What was sequenced was PBMCs. The sequence joins TRBV12-5 to TRBJ1-2, with the D gene too uncertain to name. At the DNA level, the sequence is TGTGCTAGTGGTTCGGCCGATCCTTCGGGGGGCTACACCTTC. It translates as CASGSADPSGGYTF.